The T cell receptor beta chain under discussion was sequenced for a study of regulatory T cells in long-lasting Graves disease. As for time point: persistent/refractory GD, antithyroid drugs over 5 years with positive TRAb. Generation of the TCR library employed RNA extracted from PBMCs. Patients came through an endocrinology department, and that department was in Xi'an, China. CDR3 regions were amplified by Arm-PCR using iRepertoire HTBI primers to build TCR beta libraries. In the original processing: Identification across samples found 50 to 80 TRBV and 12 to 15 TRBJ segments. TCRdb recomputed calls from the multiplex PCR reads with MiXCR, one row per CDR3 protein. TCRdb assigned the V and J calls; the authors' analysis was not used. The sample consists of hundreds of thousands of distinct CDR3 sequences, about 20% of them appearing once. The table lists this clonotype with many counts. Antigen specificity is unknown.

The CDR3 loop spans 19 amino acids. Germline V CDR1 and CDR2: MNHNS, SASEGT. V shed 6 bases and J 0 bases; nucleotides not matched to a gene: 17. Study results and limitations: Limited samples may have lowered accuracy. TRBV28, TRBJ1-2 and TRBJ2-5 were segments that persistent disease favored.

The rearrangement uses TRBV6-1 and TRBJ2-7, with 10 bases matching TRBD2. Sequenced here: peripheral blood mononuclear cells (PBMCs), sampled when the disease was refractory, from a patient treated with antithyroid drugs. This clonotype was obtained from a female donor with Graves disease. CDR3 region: CASSPLPGTSVLSSYEQYF. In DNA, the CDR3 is TGTGCCAGCAGCCCTCTTCCGGGGACTAGCGTCCTAAGCTCCTACGAGCAGTACTTC.